These T cell receptor beta chains were read from a single sample in a study of OX40 agonist ivuxolimab in advanced cancers. This table comes from immunoSEQ multiplex PCR, and its TCRdb copy is limited to in-frame clones, with some not included. Of tens of thousands of clones listed, about 91% are singletons. The sample here was CD4+ or CD8+ T cells sorted from blood, taken in a trial of the OX40 agonist ivuxolimab. These receptor sequences come from an adult with an advanced solid tumor such as melanoma, head and neck, liver or kidney cancer. The CDR3 runs from the conserved cysteine through the conserved F or W. Each record gives: V gene, D gene, clone size, J gene, CDR3 protein, CDR3 DNA. The D gene is left open where the match is weak. Only some rows state a clone size, as once, few, many or a class for expanded clones.

>TRBV11-2|TRBD2|-|TRBJ2-1
CASSLVTSGLNEQFF
TGTGCCAGCAGCTTAGTGACTAGCGGGCTGAATGAGCAGTTCTTC
>TRBV28|-|once|TRBJ1-2
CASSLAGVDGYTF
TGTGCCAGCAGTTTAGCAGGGGTGGATGGCTACACCTTC
>TRBV5-1|-|-|TRBJ2-7
CASSFASANYEQYF
TGCGCCAGCAGCTTCGCTAGCGCTAACTACGAGCAGTACTTC
>TRBV2|TRBD2|-|TRBJ2-7
CASSEWRGGTVPYEQYF
TGTGCCAGCAGTGAATGGAGGGGAGGGACTGTCCCCTACGAGCAGTACTTC
>TRBV19|-|-|TRBJ1-1
CASSRRLSTEAFF
TGTGCCAGTAGTAGGAGACTGAGCACTGAAGCTTTCTTT
>TRBV19|-|-|TRBJ2-7
CASSRGGRGLSYEQYF
TGTGCCAGTAGTCGGGGGGGCAGGGGGCTCTCCTACGAGCAGTACTTC
>TRBV10-3|-|-|TRBJ1-5
CAITPGGNQPQHF
TGTGCCATCACCCCAGGGGGCAATCAGCCCCAGCATTTT
>TRBV13|TRBD2|-|TRBJ2-1
CASSQLAWGGNEQFF
TGTGCCAGCAGCCAACTAGCGTGGGGTGGCAATGAGCAGTTCTTC
>TRBV19|TRBD1|-|TRBJ2-2
CASSIDREGPGELFF
TGTGCCAGTAGTATTGACAGGGAAGGCCCCGGGGAGCTGTTTTTT
>TRBV10-3|TRBD2|-|TRBJ2-4
CAISEDLAGVPLGGDIQYF
TGTGCCATCAGTGAGGATTTAGCGGGAGTTCCCCTGGGCGGGGACATTCAGTACTTC
>TRBV4-3|TRBD2|-|TRBJ2-1
CASSQLSGSDEQFF
TGCGCCAGCAGCCAACTAAGCGGGAGCGATGAGCAGTTCTTC
>TRBV6-6|-|few|TRBJ2-7
CASSQGEQYF
TGTGCCAGCAGCCAGGGTGAGCAGTACTTC
>TRBV28|-|-|TRBJ2-3
CASSLDSRDTQYF
TGTGCCAGCAGTCTGGACAGTCGAGATACGCAGTATTTT
>TRBV6-5|-|-|TRBJ2-5
CASSYSKRGETQYF
TGTGCCAGCAGTTACTCGAAAAGGGGAGAGACCCAGTACTTC
>TRBV11-2|-|once|TRBJ2-5
CASSSLGGAQETQYF
TGTGCCAGCAGCTCCCTGGGGGGGGCCCAAGAGACCCAGTACTTC
>TRBV20-1|-|-|TRBJ2-1
CSDRDQQFF
TGCAGTGACCGGGACCAGCAGTTCTTC
>TRBV4-1|TRBD1|-|TRBJ2-3
CASSQWTGGETDTQYF
TGCGCCAGCAGCCAGTGGACAGGGGGCGAAACAGATACGCAGTATTTT
>TRBV21-1|-|-|TRBJ1-4
CASSPKGGVNEKLFF
TGTGCCAGCAGCCCCAAAGGAGGTGTTAATGAAAAACTGTTTTTT
>TRBV14|TRBD2|-|TRBJ2-1
CASSKWGGEGVDEQFF
TGTGCCAGCAGCAAGTGGGGAGGGGAGGGAGTGGATGAGCAGTTCTTC
>TRBV15|-|-|TRBJ1-3
CATGLGSGNTIYF
TGTGCCACAGGACTGGGCTCTGGAAACACCATATATTTT
>TRBV19|TRBD1|-|TRBJ2-7
CARQGQGGNYEQYF
TGTGCCAGACAGGGACAGGGAGGTAACTACGAGCAGTACTTC
>TRBV27|-|-|TRBJ2-7
CASSWGEGAEQYF
TGTGCCAGCAGTTGGGGGGAGGGGGCCGAGCAGTACTTC
>TRBV5-4|TRBD1|-|TRBJ2-7
CASSLPQGNHYEQYF
TGTGCCAGCAGCTTGCCACAGGGGAACCACTACGAGCAGTACTTC
>TRBV4-2|TRBD1|-|TRBJ2-7
CASSQGLTGGYEQYF
TGTGCCAGCAGCCAGGGACTGACAGGGGGTTACGAGCAGTACTTC
>TRBV7-9|-|-|TRBJ2-1
CASSFQFF
TGTGCCAGCAGCTTCCAGTTCTTC
>TRBV6-6|-|-|TRBJ2-7
CASKNGDQPIQYF
TGTGCCAGCAAAAACGGGGATCAGCCCATACAGTACTTC
>TRBV4-3|TRBD1|-|TRBJ1-5
CASSQDGDSNQPQHF
TGCGCCAGCAGCCAAGATGGGGACAGTAATCAGCCCCAGCATTTT
>TRBV2|TRBD1|-|TRBJ1-4
CASRGDRFGNEKLFF
TGTGCCAGCAGGGGGGACAGGTTCGGGAATGAAAAACTGTTTTTT
>TRBV7-2|-|-|TRBJ1-2
CASRYEGSYGYTF
TGTGCCAGCCGCTACGAGGGCTCCTATGGCTACACCTTC
>TRBV7-9|-|-|TRBJ2-7
CASSLAQGGDEQYF
TGTGCCAGCAGCTTAGCCCAGGGGGGGGACGAGCAGTACTTC
>TRBV7-9|TRBD1|-|TRBJ1-2
CASSPTGEHGYTF
TGTGCCAGCAGCCCGACAGGGGAACATGGCTACACCTTC
>TRBV15|TRBD1|once|TRBJ2-1
CATSSRDRVVNEQFF
TGTGCCACCAGCAGCCGGGACAGGGTGGTGAATGAGCAGTTCTTC
>TRBV16|TRBD1|-|TRBJ1-5
CASSQSRTGVLGNQPQHF
TGTGCCAGCAGCCAATCGCGGACAGGGGTTTTAGGCAATCAGCCCCAGCATTTT
>TRBV5-4|TRBD1|-|TRBJ2-1
CASSLGQGFREQFF
TGTGCCAGCAGCTTGGGACAGGGTTTTCGGGAGCAGTTCTTC
>TRBV27|-|-|TRBJ2-1
CASSRGTAGNEQFF
TGTGCCAGCAGTAGGGGGACAGCGGGGAATGAGCAGTTCTTC
>TRBV7-6|-|-|TRBJ2-7
CASSLAARGLSYEQYF
TGTGCCAGCAGCTTAGCCGCGCGGGGATTAAGCTACGAGCAGTACTTC
>TRBV13|-|once|TRBJ2-1
CASSLPQTNEQFF
TGTGCCAGCAGCTTACCCCAGACAAATGAGCAGTTCTTC
>TRBV28|-|-|TRBJ2-7
CASSSTQTAVYEQYF
TGTGCCAGCAGTTCAACTCAGACAGCCGTCTACGAGCAGTACTTC
>TRBV15|-|once|TRBJ2-3
CATSREPNTDTQYF
TGTGCCACCAGCAGAGAACCGAACACAGATACGCAGTATTTT
>TRBV6-1|TRBD1|-|TRBJ2-1
CASRLGQGTYNEQFF
TGTGCCAGCAGGCTGGGACAGGGGACCTACAATGAGCAGTTCTTC
>TRBV2|TRBD1|-|TRBJ2-1
CASSEGQGAFHEQFF
TGTGCCAGCAGTGAAGGACAGGGGGCGTTTCATGAGCAGTTCTTC